This entry lists 29 T cell receptor beta chains sequenced from one sample in a study of graft-versus-host responses after intestinal transplantation. Sequencing used immunoSEQ multiplex PCR; TCRdb keeps in-frame clones, though not all of them. The table records roughly 80,000 clones, about 90% of them present only once. Specimen: PBMCs, collected 98 days after intestinal transplantation. The receptors were gathered from a human patient who received an intestinal transplant, so some T cells may come from the graft donor.

This clone was picked up one time. V is TRBV5-5 and J is TRBJ2-7; D is perhaps TRBD2 (5 bases). Trimming cost V 2 bases and J 2 bases, with 17 bases left between them. The CDR3 totals 16 residues. Per germline, CDR1 SGHKS and CDR2 YYEKEE (reference sequence). CDR3 sequence (DNA): TGTGCCAGCAGCTTCCAACCCGGACTTGCCGCCTACGAGCAGTACTTC. It yields the protein CASSFQPGLAAYEQYF.

The rearrangement uses TRBV7-6 and TRBJ2-7; 11 bases match TRBD2. The CDR3 spans 18 residues. CDR1 and CDR2 (germline): SGHVS, FNYEAQ. V gave up 0 bases and J gave up 5 bases; unmatched junction bases: 12. CDR3 sequence reads: CASSLAWDLTSGKHEQYF. For the CDR3, the DNA is TGTGCCAGCAGCTTAGCGTGGGACCTGACTAGCGGGAAACACGAGCAGTACTTC.

The chain's CDR3 is CASSGGTSGGTQYF. Here the CDR3 DNA reads TGTGCCAGCAGCGGAGGGACTAGCGGGGGGACGCAGTATTTT. The chain joins TRBV11-2 to TRBJ2-3, with 15 bases matching TRBD2. V shed 5 bases and J 9 bases; nucleotides not matched to a gene: 3. Germline values: CDR1 SGHAT, CDR2 FQNNGV. The CDR3 runs 14 residues. Looking up the rest from reference TRBV11-2 and TRBJ2-3 gives the full variable domain: EAGVAQSPRYKIIEKRQSVAFWCNPISGHATLYWYQQILGQGPKLLIQFQNNGVVDDSQLPKDRFSAERLKGVDSTLKIQPAKLEDSAVYLCASSGGTSGGTQYFGPGTRLTVL.

The chain joins TRBV2 to TRBJ2-4, with D hard to call. CDR1 and CDR2 from the germline V gene are SNHLY and FYNNEI. The V end lost 6 bases, the J end lost 2 bases, and 11 bases lay between the germline ends. This CDR3 contains 14 residues. CDR3 loop: CASSLSWSKNIQYF. DNA of the CDR3: TGTGCCAGCAGCCTTTCTTGGTCCAAAAACATTCAGTACTTC. Based on the CDR3 plus reference TRBV2 and TRBJ2-4, the full variable domain is EPEVTQTPSHQVTQMGQEVILRCVPISNHLYFYWYRQILGQKVEFLVSFYNNEISEKSEIFDDQFSVERPDGSNFTLKIRSTKLEDSAMYFCASSLSWSKNIQYFGAGTRLSVL.

The V and J genes are TRBV5-1 and TRBJ2-3; TRBD1 matches 8 bases. Germline CDR1 reads SGHRS; CDR2 reads YFSETQ. The CDR3 has 16 residues. Germline trimming cut 4 bases from V and 2 bases from J; bases unmatched to any gene: 9. CDR3 sequence reads: CASSVQGVPTTDTQYF. Written as DNA, the CDR3 is TGCGCCAGCAGCGTACAGGGGGTCCCTACCACAGATACGCAGTATTTT.

The J gene is TRBJ2-1, the V gene TRBV20-1; the D is unclear. The V end was cut by 0 bases, the J end by 6 bases, with 3 bases between. CDR3 length equals 11 residues. CDR1 is DFQATT and CDR2 is SNEGSKA in the germline V gene (reference sequence). The CDR3 spells CSAREVNEQFF. CDR3 nucleotides: TGCAGTGCTAGAGAAGTCAATGAGCAGTTCTTC.

The rearrangement uses TRBV7-9 and TRBJ2-4; D unclear. V was cut by 3 bases and J by 2 bases, with 8 bases left in between. This CDR3 is built from 14 residues. CDR1 is SEHNR and CDR2 is FQNEAQ in the germline V gene (reference sequence). CDR3 sequence reads: CASSLSSTKNIQYF. The CDR3 coding sequence is TGTGCCAGCAGCTTGAGCAGTACCAAAAACATTCAGTACTTC.

V usage is TRBV5-1 and J usage is TRBJ2-7, with D maybe TRBD2 (6 bases). The ends were cut back, 3 bases at V and 7 bases at J, with 20 bases in the middle. Germline V gene data show CDR1 as SGHRS and CDR2 as YFSETQ. This CDR3 is 15 amino acids long. CDR3 coding DNA: TGCGCCAGCAGCTCAGACATGGGACTCCGGAGAGAGCAGTACTTC. Residues: CASSSDMGLRREQYF.

The DNA for the CDR3 is TGTGCCAGCAGCTTGGCGGACAGGGGACCGAATACGCAGTATTTT. This gives the protein CASSLADRGPNTQYF. The chain carries TRBV5-6 and TRBJ2-3, with TRBD1 matching 9 bases. CDR1 and CDR2 from the germline V gene are SGHDT and YYEEEE. The CDR3 has 15 amino acids. Germline trimming cut 0 bases from V and 7 bases from J; bases unmatched to any gene: 6.

The V gene is TRBV6-1, the J gene TRBJ1-4, with D possibly being TRBD1 (5 bases). The CDR3 contains 13 residues. Trimming removed 2 bases from V and 7 bases from J, with 8 bases in between. CDR1 and CDR2 from the germline V gene are MNHNS and SASEGT. This CDR3 is CASSEQGGEKLFF. The CDR3 region has the DNA TGTGCCAGCAGTGAACAGGGTGGTGAAAAACTGTTTTTT.

This chain joins TRBV7-8 and TRBJ2-7; 8 nucleotides match TRBD2. CDR3 length equals 14 residues. The V gene end was trimmed by 4 bases and the J gene end by 6 bases; junction bases not matched to a gene: 8. The germline CDR1 and CDR2 sequences are SGHVS and FQNEAQ. In DNA form, the CDR3 reads TGTGCCAGCAGCTCCCGGACTAGCTGGTTCGAGCAGTACTTC. It translates to CASSSRTSWFEQYF. The full variable domain, completed using reference TRBV7-8 and TRBJ2-7, is GAGVSQSPRYKVAKRGQDVALRCDPISGHVSLFWYQQALGQGPEFLTYFQNEAQLDKSGLPSDRFFAERPEGSVSTLKIQRTQQEDSAVYLCASSSRTSWFEQYFGPGTRLTVT.

V usage is TRBV9 and J usage is TRBJ2-1, with D possibly matching TRBD1 (7 bases). The CDR3 totals 12 residues. Germline V gene lookup returns CDR1 SGDLS and CDR2 YYNGEE. V lost 2 bases and J 15 bases, leaving 15 bases between the germline ends. The DNA of the CDR3 is TGTGCCAGCAGCGTGGGGGCGGGACAGTCGTTCTTC. It translates to CASSVGAGQSFF.

The chain is built from TRBV6-5 and TRBJ2-7; possibly TRBD1 for D (6 bases). CDR1 is MNHEY and CDR2 is SVGAGI in the germline V gene. This CDR3 comprises 14 residues. V gave up 5 bases and J gave up 0 bases, with 11 bases separating them. The CDR3 loop reads CASSRTADSYEQYF. The CDR3, as DNA: TGTGCCAGCAGTCGGACAGCAGACTCCTACGAGCAGTACTTC.

The chain combines TRBV7-3 with TRBJ2-2; D remains unclear. The CDR3 covers 13 residues. Germline CDR1 and CDR2: SGHTA and FQGTGA. Trimming pared 1 base from V and 6 bases from J, leaving 6 bases between. The CDR3 DNA follows: TGTGCCAGCAGCTTAAGGCAGGCCGGGGAGCTGTTTTTT. Residues: CASSLRQAGELFF.

This rearrangement joins TRBV6-1 to TRBJ1-2; 8 nucleotides agree with TRBD1. The J segment lost 8 bases and the V segment lost 5 bases, leaving 10 bases of the junction unmatched. Germline V lookup: CDR1 MNHNS, CDR2 SASEGT. The CDR3 totals 14 residues. The CDR3 nucleotides read TGTGCCAGCAGTTATCGGCAGGGGGCGCGGGGCTACACCTTC. This translates into CASSYRQGARGYTF.

The chain couples TRBV5-1 to TRBJ2-1, with D perhaps matching TRBD2 (6 bases). Trimming cost V 5 bases and J 0 bases, with 12 bases left between them. This CDR3 region has 15 residues. Germline CDR1 is SGHRS and CDR2 is YFSETQ. The CDR3: CASSRDFSSYNEQFF. The CDR3 nucleotides read TGCGCCAGCAGTCGGGACTTTAGCTCCTACAATGAGCAGTTCTTC.

This rearrangement joins TRBV27 to TRBJ2-3; 7 bases match TRBD2. This CDR3 spans 15 amino acids. V lost 6 bases and J lost 1; bases outside the gene matches: 7. Germline V gives CDR1 MNHEY, CDR2 SMNVEV (reference sequence). The CDR3 DNA follows: TGTGCCAGCAGGGTGAGGCTAGCGGGCACAGATACGCAGTATTTT. Translating it yields CASRVRLAGTDTQYF.

The chain joins TRBV9 to TRBJ2-3; D may be TRBD2 (6 bases). The CDR3 is made up of 14 amino acids. The V gene lost 0 bases and the J gene lost 6 bases, with 11 bases spanning the gap. In germline, CDR1 is SGDLS, CDR2 YYNGEE. CDR3 nucleotide sequence: TGTGCCAGCAGCGTAGAGGAGGGTTACGATACGCAGTATTTT. Translation: CASSVEEGYDTQYF.

This clone was detected only a few times. V and J are TRBV5-1 and TRBJ2-7, with D perhaps matching TRBD1 (8 bases). The V gene lost 4 bases and the J gene lost 2 bases, with 13 bases spanning the gap. Germline lookup yields CDR1 SGHRS and CDR2 YFSETQ. There are 14 residues in the CDR3. The CDR3 sequence is CASSGTGGAYEQYF. The DNA of the CDR3 is TGCGCCAGCAGCGGAACAGGGGGGGCCTACGAGCAGTACTTC.

The chain combines TRBV30 with TRBJ1-2; D remains ambiguous. Trimming took 6 bases from V and 8 from J, leaving 13 bases between them. This CDR3 has 11 amino acids. The germline CDR1 and CDR2 sequences are GTSNPN and SVGIG (reference sequence). The CDR3: CACHPAGGYTF. The CDR3 DNA sequence: TGTGCCTGCCACCCGGCCGGCGGCTACACCTTC.

The chain carries TRBV4-2 and TRBJ2-1, with TRBD2 matching over 13 bases. This CDR3 is 18 amino acids long. The junction had 11 bases not matched to a gene; V was cut back by 2 bases and J by 7 bases. Germline-derived CDR1 and CDR2 are LGHNA and YNFKEQ. The CDR3 region is CASSQLFQLAGGRNEQFF. The CDR3 bases are TGTGCCAGCAGCCAACTATTCCAACTAGCGGGGGGGAGAAATGAGCAGTTCTTC.

Regarding this clone: No conserved phenylalanine or tryptophan is present at the end of the CDR3, so a read error is the likely explanation. It is unclear where the CDR3 begins or ends on the DNA, so no DNA is shown, and the CDR3 is as TCRdb lists it. This chain links TRBV7-3 with TRBJ2-3; the DNA was not compared with TRBD2, the D call given in the table. The CDR3 is 10 residues long, ends included. Germline V CDR1 and CDR2: SGHTA, FQGTGA. The CDR3 spells CASSLIRAGP.

This chain connects TRBV11-2 to TRBJ1-1, with D unclear. CDR1 and CDR2 from the germline V gene are SGHAT and FQNNGV. Trimming took off 3 bases at V and 1 base at J, with 6 bases between the two ends. There are 13 residues in the CDR3. This CDR3 reads CASSFLENTEAFF. CDR3 bases: TGTGCCAGCAGCTTTCTGGAGAACACTGAAGCTTTCTTT.

The chain employs TRBV5-1 and TRBJ2-3; 10 nucleotides line up with TRBD1. Losses at the gene ends were 3 bases for V and 1 base for J; bases not matched to a gene: 2. The CDR3 length is 15 residues. Germline values: CDR1 SGHRS, CDR2 YFSETQ. The CDR3 DNA reads TGCGCCAGCAGCTCCGGACAGGGGGGCACAGATACGCAGTATTTT. As protein: CASSSGQGGTDTQYF.

The CDR3 loop is CASKGQDYSNQPQHF. The CDR3 DNA is TGTGCCAGTAAGGGGCAGGATTATAGCAATCAGCCCCAGCATTTT. The chain has TRBV19 and TRBJ1-5; D perhaps matches TRBD1 (5 bases). This CDR3 is built from 15 residues. The germline gives CDR1 LNHDA, CDR2 SQIVND (reference sequence). The ends were cut back, 7 bases at V and 0 bases at J, with 13 bases in the middle.

V is TRBV7-9 and J is TRBJ1-4; the D gene is possibly TRBD1 (5 bases). Germline V gene lookup returns CDR1 SEHNR and CDR2 FQNEAQ (reference sequence). CDR3 size: 14 residues. The V end was cut by 4 bases, the J end by 8 bases, with 14 bases between. CDR3 bases: TGTGCCAGCAGCTCGGACACGGGACTAGAAAAACTGTTTTTT. Translated, it gives CASSSDTGLEKLFF.

The chain employs TRBV9 and TRBJ1-5; maybe TRBD1 (5 bases). Trimming cost V 4 bases and J 3 bases, with 17 bases left between them. The CDR3 covers 16 residues. Germline-derived CDR1 and CDR2 are SGDLS and YYNGEE. The CDR3 region is CASSPTGAVSNQPQHF. The CDR3 bases are TGTGCCAGCAGCCCGACCGGGGCCGTTTCCAATCAGCCCCAGCATTTT.

The chain has TRBV7-2 and TRBJ2-3; 13 bases fit TRBD2. V lost 5 bases, J lost 2 bases, and 10 bases stayed unmatched. The CDR3 has 18 residues. Germline V gene lookup returns CDR1 SGHTA and CDR2 FQGNSA. The DNA of the CDR3 is TGTGCCAGCAGCCAAGGACTAGCGGGAGCCGTAGTCACAGATACGCAGTATTTT. This codes for CASSQGLAGAVVTDTQYF.

This clone was observed a few times. This rearrangement joins TRBV4-3 to TRBJ1-2; D is undetermined. There are 14 residues in the CDR3. Per germline, CDR1 LGHNA and CDR2 YSLEER. V was shortened by 0 bases and J by 4 bases, with 9 bases between the two germline ends. Here the CDR3 reads CASSQDLGIYGYTF. DNA for the CDR3: TGCGCCAGCAGCCAAGATTTAGGGATCTATGGCTACACCTTC.